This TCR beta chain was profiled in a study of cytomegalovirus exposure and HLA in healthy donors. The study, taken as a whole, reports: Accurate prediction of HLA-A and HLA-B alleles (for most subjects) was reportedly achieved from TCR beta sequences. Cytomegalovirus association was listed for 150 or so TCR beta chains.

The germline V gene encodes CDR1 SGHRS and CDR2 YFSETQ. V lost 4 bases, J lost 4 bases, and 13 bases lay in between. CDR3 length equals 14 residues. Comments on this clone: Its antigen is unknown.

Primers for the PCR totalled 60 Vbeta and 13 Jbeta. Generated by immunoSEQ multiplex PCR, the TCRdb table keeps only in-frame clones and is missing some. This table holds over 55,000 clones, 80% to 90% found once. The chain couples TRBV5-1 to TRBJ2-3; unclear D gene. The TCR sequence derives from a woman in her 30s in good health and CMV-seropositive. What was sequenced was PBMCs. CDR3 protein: CASSPDPRADTQYF. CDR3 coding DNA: TGCGCCAGCAGCCCCGACCCTAGAGCAGATACGCAGTATTTT.